One TCR beta chain is described in this entry. Its antigen remains unidentified. This record comes from a study of cytomegalovirus exposure and HLA in healthy donors. Study observations and caveats: It was reported that the classifier diagnosed cytomegalovirus status with high specificity and sensitivity in both the original and validation cohorts. A later analysis found TCR association rates differed by HLA locus, highest for DRB1 and lowest for HLA-C. A further, later analysis showed that HLA-associated TCR beta chains (compared with equally common others) were more clonally expanded.

The PCR contained 60 Vbeta and 13 Jbeta primers. Here immunoSEQ multiplex PCR was the method, and the copy in TCRdb shows in-frame clones only, minus some. The data hold 100,000 to 120,000 clones, with 76% observed a single time. CDR1 and CDR2 from the germline V gene are LNHDA and SQIVND (reference sequence). The CDR3 loop spans 15 amino acids. V dropped 7 bases and J dropped 7 bases, with 22 bases sitting between them. The J gene is TRBJ1-2, the V gene TRBV19, with D possibly matching TRBD1 (6 bases). This sequence originates from a man younger than 40 in good health and CMV-seropositive. Sequenced sample: PBMCs. This CDR3 reads CASTAYPTGIGGYTF. The CDR3 DNA reads as TGTGCCAGTACCGCCTACCCTACAGGGATCGGTGGCTACACCTTC.